This T cell receptor beta chain was documented in a study of beta chain features in type 1 diabetes. Study-wide context: Sorted cells from all samples, numbering approximately 110,000,000, were examined.

The germline gives CDR1 SGHVS, CDR2 FNYEAQ. The CDR3 has 15 residues. Between the trimmed V and J ends, which lost 5 bases and 3 bases, there was a span of 15 bases. Notes on this clone: Its antigen is unknown.

Expressed TCRB transcripts were sequenced after all isolated RNA was converted to cDNA. Repertoires were generated with immunoSEQ multiplex PCR, while TCRdb's copy carries only in-frame clones and drops some. The sample records 20,000 to 30,000 clones, roughly 69% being singletons. Notes on the study in general: The cDNA sequencing approach could over-represent high-TCR-expressing cells. Patients with type 1 diabetes carried fewer insertions and had more deletions at their VDJ junctions. When Type 1 diabetes patients were examined, their TCRB CDR3s proved moderately but significantly shorter in all four CD4+ subsets.

The chain links TRBV7-6 to TRBJ2-3; D gene ambiguous. Sequencing was done on a sample of Tregs from blood. This TCR was recovered from a woman aged 40 to 49 in good health. The CDR3 DNA sequence: TGTGCCAGCAGCGCACTCGCTCGGGTAACAGATACGCAGTATTTT. This encodes CASSALARVTDTQYF.